The next 23 T cell receptor beta chains were all read from a single sample in a study of monozygotic twins with inflammatory bowel disease. TCRdb reprocessed the 5' RACE reads and keeps a single row for each CDR3 protein, giving no DNA. The sample features 150,000 to 200,000 distinct CDR3 sequences, with roughly 2.3% in its top ten. The sequenced sample consisted of blood. The receptors derive from a human donor with ulcerative colitis or Crohn's disease, or a healthy co-twin of an affected twin (not recorded which).

The V gene is TRBV7-6, the J gene TRBJ2-2; TCRdb designates TRBD1, a call that cannot be tested without DNA. The CDR3 loop spans 18 amino acids. Germline-derived CDR1 and CDR2 are SGHVS and FNYEAQ. CDR3 in amino acids: CASSFTGRAGRYTGELFF.

The chain uses TRBV7-6 and TRBJ1-3. In germline, CDR1 is SGHVS, CDR2 FNYEAQ. The CDR3 sequence is 13 residues long. CDR3 sequence: CASSPIRGNTIYF.

The chain uses TRBV7-2 and TRBJ1-1; TCRdb calls TRBD1, which cannot be checked without DNA. The CDR3 is 17 amino acids. Per the germline V gene, CDR1 is SGHTA and CDR2 is FQGNSA. The CDR3 spells CASSPGDRGDVGTEAFF.

V gene TRBV20-1 combines with J gene TRBJ2-1; the TCRdb D gene call, TRBD1, has no DNA to confirm it. The CDR3 is made up of 14 amino acids. Germline V gives CDR1 DFQATT, CDR2 SNEGSKA (reference sequence). CDR3 protein: CSVRDTSSYNEQFF.

The chain joins TRBV7-8 to TRBJ2-7; TCRdb picks TRBD1, but there is no DNA to check that call. CDR1 SGHVS and CDR2 FQNEAQ come from the germline V gene. The CDR3 contains 15 residues. CDR3 in amino acids: CASSLTRTGFYEQYF. Based on the CDR3 plus reference TRBV7-8 and TRBJ2-7, the full variable domain is GAGVSQSPRYKVAKRGQDVALRCDPISGHVSLFWYQQALGQGPEFLTYFQNEAQLDKSGLPSDRFFAERPEGSVSTLKIQRTQQEDSAVYLCASSLTRTGFYEQYFGPGTRLTVT.

The CDR3: CAISESDRGSEQYF. The chain carries TRBV10-3 and TRBJ2-7; without DNA, the TCRdb call of TRBD1 cannot be checked. Germline values: CDR1 ENHRY, CDR2 SYGVKD. The CDR3 totals 14 residues.

This chain links TRBV7-8 with TRBJ2-1. The germline gives CDR1 SGHVS, CDR2 FQNEAQ. The CDR3 runs 14 residues. CDR3 region: CASNLGSSYNEQFF.

The genes are TRBV30 and TRBJ2-7; TCRdb returns TRBD1, unconfirmable since there is no DNA. This CDR3 has 12 residues. CDR1 is GTSNPN, CDR2 SVGIG, per germline (reference sequence). CDR3 amino acids: CAWTRDGYEQYF.

The chain employs TRBV10-3 and TRBJ2-3. In germline, CDR1 is ENHRY, CDR2 SYGVKD. The CDR3 length is 15 residues. CDR3 region: CAISESGLAPDTQYF.

V and J are TRBV7-2 and TRBJ2-1; TCRdb's assignment of TRBD2 cannot be checked, as there is no DNA. The V gene's germline CDR1 is SGHTA and CDR2 FQGNSA. The CDR3 totals 14 residues. CDR3 sequence: CASSKTSEDNEQFF.

The chain links TRBV12-3 or TRBV12-4 to TRBJ2-1; the TCRdb call, TRBD1, lacks DNA for checking. The CDR3 has 13 amino acids. CDR3 residues: CATGGGSYNEQFF.

The chain links TRBV15 to TRBJ1-5; lacking DNA, the TRBD1 call made by TCRdb goes unchecked. CDR3 length: 16 amino acids. Germline CDR1 is LNHNV and CDR2 is YYDKDF (reference sequence). The chain's CDR3 is CATSRAGRGSNQPQHF.

J is TRBJ2-7 and V is TRBV20-1; absent DNA, TCRdb's TRBD2 call cannot be checked. CDR3 length equals 13 residues. Germline V lookup: CDR1 DFQATT, CDR2 SNEGSKA (reference sequence). The chain's CDR3 is CSARPGLAERLYF.

J is TRBJ1-1 and V is TRBV30; TCRdb's assignment of TRBD1 cannot be checked, as there is no DNA. The V gene's germline CDR1 is GTSNPN and CDR2 SVGIG (reference sequence). This CDR3 is built from 13 residues. CDR3 amino acids: CAWKGRVGTEAFF. Together with reference TRBV30 and TRBJ1-1, the CDR3 gives the full variable domain: SQTIHQWPATLVQPVGSPLSLECTVEGTSNPNLYWYRQAAGRGLQLLFYSVGIGQISSEVPQNLSASRPQDRQFILSSKKLLLSDSGFYLCAWKGRVGTEAFFGQGTRLTVV.

The rearrangement joins TRBV9 to TRBJ2-5; TCRdb picks TRBD1, but there is no DNA to check that call. The CDR3 runs 14 residues. Per the germline V gene, CDR1 is SGDLS and CDR2 is YYNGEE. CDR3 protein: CASSAPGFQETQYF.

The CDR3 sequence is CASSFGISNTIYF. The chain recombines TRBV28 with TRBJ1-3. The germline V gene encodes CDR1 MDHEN and CDR2 SYDVKM. The CDR3 consists of 13 residues.

The chain links TRBV5-1 to TRBJ2-3; there is no DNA to check the TCRdb D call of TRBD2. Germline V CDR1 and CDR2: SGHRS, YFSETQ. This CDR3 is built from 16 residues. The CDR3 region is CASSPVAGGNTDTQYF. Supplemented by reference TRBV5-1 and TRBJ2-3, the full variable domain reads KAGVTQTPRYLIKTRGQQVTLSCSPISGHRSVSWYQQTPGQGLQFLFEYFSETQRNKGNFPGRFSGRQFSNSRSEMNVSTLELGDSALYLCASSPVAGGNTDTQYFGPGTRLTVL.

The chain employs TRBV5-1 and TRBJ2-3; TCRdb gives TRBD2 as the D gene, but with no DNA this cannot be confirmed. Germline V CDR1 and CDR2: SGHRS, YFSETQ. This CDR3 is built from 16 residues. The CDR3: CASSSRLALSTDTQYF. The variable domain in full, completed from reference TRBV5-1 and TRBJ2-3, reads KAGVTQTPRYLIKTRGQQVTLSCSPISGHRSVSWYQQTPGQGLQFLFEYFSETQRNKGNFPGRFSGRQFSNSRSEMNVSTLELGDSALYLCASSSRLALSTDTQYFGPGTRLTVL.

The CDR3 region is CASSLNQGMRGYTF. The J gene is TRBJ1-2, the V gene TRBV5-4; TCRdb reports TRBD1, a call that lacks DNA to check it against. Germline CDR1 reads SGHNT; CDR2 reads YYREEE (reference sequence). This CDR3 is 14 amino acids long.

The V call is TRBV7-6, the J call TRBJ1-5; the TCRdb call, TRBD1, lacks DNA for checking. The germline gives CDR1 SGHVS, CDR2 FNYEAQ. This CDR3 comprises 15 residues. CDR3 in amino acids: CASSLAGGVGQPQHF.

The chain employs TRBV12-3 or TRBV12-4 and TRBJ2-5; TCRdb reports TRBD1, a call that lacks DNA to check it against. The CDR3 extends over 15 amino acids. This CDR3 reads CASKSTGGGQETQYF.

The chain carries TRBV6-5 and TRBJ1-5. The CDR3 has 13 amino acids. Germline V gives CDR1 MNHEY, CDR2 SVGAGI. The CDR3 loop reads CASGGFGNQPQHF.

The rearrangement links TRBV9 to TRBJ2-3; TCRdb reports TRBD1, a call that lacks DNA to check it against. The CDR3 spans 13 residues. In germline, CDR1 is SGDLS, CDR2 YYNGEE. The CDR3 region is CASSIEGRDTQYF. Looking up the rest from reference TRBV9 and TRBJ2-3 gives the full variable domain: DSGVTQTPKHLITATGQRVTLRCSPRSGDLSVYWYQQSLDQGLQFLIQYYNGEERAKGNILERFSAQQFPDLHSELNLSSLELGDSALYFCASSIEGRDTQYFGPGTRLTVL.